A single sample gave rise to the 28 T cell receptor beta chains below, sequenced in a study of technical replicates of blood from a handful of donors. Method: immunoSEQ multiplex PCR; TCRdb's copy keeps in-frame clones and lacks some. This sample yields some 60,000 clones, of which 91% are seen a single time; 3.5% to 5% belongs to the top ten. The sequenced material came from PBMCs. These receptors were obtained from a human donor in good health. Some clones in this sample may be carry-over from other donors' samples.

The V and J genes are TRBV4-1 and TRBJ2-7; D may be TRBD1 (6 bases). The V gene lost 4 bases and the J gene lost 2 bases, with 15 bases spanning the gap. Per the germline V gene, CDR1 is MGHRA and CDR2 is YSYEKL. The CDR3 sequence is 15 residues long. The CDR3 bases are TGCGCCAGCAGCCGCCTATGGACAGATCCCTACGAGCAGTACTTC. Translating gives CASSRLWTDPYEQYF.

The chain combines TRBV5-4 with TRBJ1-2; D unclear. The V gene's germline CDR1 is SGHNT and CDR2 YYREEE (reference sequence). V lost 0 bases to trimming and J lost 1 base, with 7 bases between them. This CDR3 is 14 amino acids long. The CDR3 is CASSLVEVNYGYTF. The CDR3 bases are TGTGCCAGCAGCTTGGTCGAGGTTAACTATGGCTACACCTTC.

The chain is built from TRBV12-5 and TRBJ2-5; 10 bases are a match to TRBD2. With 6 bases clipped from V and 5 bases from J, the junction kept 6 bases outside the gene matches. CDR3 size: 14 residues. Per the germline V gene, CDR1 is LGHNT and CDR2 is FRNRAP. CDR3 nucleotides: TGTGCTAGTGGAGGAATAGCGGGAGGCGAGACCCAGTACTTC. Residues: CASGGIAGGETQYF.

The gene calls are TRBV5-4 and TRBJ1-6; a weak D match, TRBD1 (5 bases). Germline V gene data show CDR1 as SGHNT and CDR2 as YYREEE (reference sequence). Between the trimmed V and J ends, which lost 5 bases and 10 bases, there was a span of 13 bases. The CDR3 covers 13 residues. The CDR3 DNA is TGTGCCAGCAGGGACATCATGAACTCACCCCTCCACTTT. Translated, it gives CASRDIMNSPLHF.

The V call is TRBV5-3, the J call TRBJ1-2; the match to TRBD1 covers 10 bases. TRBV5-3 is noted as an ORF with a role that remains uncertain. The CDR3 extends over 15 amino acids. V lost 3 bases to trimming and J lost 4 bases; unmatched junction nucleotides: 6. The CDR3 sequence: CARSYGTGVGYGYTF. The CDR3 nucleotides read TGTGCCAGAAGCTACGGGACAGGGGTGGGCTATGGCTACACCTTC.

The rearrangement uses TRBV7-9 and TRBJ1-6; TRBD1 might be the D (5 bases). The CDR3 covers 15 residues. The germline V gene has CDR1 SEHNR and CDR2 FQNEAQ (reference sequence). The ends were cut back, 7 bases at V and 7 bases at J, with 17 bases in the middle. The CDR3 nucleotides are TGTGCCAGCAATTTGGGGAGGGGACCGAATTCACCCCTCCACTTT. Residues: CASNLGRGPNSPLHF.

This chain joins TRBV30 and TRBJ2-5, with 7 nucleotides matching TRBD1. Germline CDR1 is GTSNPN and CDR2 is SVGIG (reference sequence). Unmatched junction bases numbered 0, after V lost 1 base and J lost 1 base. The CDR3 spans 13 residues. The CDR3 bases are TGTGCCTGGAGTGGGGACAGCCAAGAGACCCAGTACTTC. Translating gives CAWSGDSQETQYF.

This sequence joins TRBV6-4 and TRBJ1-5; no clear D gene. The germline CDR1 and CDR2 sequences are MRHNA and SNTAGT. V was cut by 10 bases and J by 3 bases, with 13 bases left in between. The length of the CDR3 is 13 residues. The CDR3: CAILQTTNQPQHF. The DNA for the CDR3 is TGTGCCATCCTTCAGACTACCAATCAGCCCCAGCATTTT.

The CDR3 bases are TGTGCCAGCAGCTTGGGGCAGAACACCGGGGAGCTGTTTTTT. It yields the protein CASSLGQNTGELFF. The rearrangement joins TRBV5-8 to TRBJ2-2, with D unresolved. With 0 bases removed from V and 1 base from J, the gap between germline ends came to 4 bases. Germline assignment: CDR1 SGHTS and CDR2 YDEGEE. CDR3 length: 14 residues. Variable domain in full (rest from reference TRBV5-8 and TRBJ2-2): EAGVTQSPTHLIKTRGQQATLRCSPISGHTSVYWYQQALGLGLQFLLWYDEGEERNRGNFPPRFSGRQFPNYSSELNVNALELEDSALYLCASSLGQNTGELFFGEGSRLTVL.

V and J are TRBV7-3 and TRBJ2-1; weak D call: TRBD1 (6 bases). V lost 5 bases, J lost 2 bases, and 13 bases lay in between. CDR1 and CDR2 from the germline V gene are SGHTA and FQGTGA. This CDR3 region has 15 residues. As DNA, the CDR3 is TGTGCCAGCAGCGAGGACAGTTCGACCTACAATGAGCAGTTCTTC. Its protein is CASSEDSSTYNEQFF.

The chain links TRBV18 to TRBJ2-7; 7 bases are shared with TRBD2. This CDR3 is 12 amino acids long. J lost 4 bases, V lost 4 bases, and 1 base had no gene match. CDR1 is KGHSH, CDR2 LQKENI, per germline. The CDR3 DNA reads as TGTGCCAGCTCACTAGCGGGTTACGAGCAGTACTTC. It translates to CASSLAGYEQYF.

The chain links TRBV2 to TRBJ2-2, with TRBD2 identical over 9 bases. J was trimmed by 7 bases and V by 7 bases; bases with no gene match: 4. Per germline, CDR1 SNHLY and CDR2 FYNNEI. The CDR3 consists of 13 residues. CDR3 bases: TGTGCCAGCATTAGCGGGAGAGGCGGGGAGCTGTTTTTT. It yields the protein CASISGRGGELFF.

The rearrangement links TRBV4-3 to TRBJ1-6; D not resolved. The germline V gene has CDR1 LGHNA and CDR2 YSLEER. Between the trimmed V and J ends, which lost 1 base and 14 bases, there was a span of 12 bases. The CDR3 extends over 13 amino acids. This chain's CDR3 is CASSQAWPSALHF. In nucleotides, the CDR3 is TGCGCCAGCAGCCAAGCGTGGCCCTCAGCCCTCCACTTT.

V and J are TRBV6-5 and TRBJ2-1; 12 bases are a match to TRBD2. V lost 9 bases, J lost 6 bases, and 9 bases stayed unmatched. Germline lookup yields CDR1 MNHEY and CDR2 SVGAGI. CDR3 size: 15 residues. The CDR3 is CASAVGLAGSNEQFF. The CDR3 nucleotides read TGTGCCAGTGCCGTGGGACTAGCGGGTTCCAATGAGCAGTTCTTC.

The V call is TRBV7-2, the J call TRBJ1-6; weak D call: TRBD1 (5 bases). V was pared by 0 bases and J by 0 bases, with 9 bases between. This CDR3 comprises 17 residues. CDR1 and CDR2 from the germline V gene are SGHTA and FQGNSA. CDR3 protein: CASSLATGGSYNSPLHF. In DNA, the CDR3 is TGTGCCAGCAGCTTAGCGACGGGGGGCTCCTATAATTCACCCCTCCACTTT.

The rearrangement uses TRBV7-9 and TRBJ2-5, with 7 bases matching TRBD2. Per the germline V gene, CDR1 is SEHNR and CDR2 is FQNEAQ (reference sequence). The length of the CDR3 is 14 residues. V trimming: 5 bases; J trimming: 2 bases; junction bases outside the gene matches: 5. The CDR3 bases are TGTGCCAGCAGCCGGGGGGTGGGACAAGAGACCCAGTACTTC. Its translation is CASSRGVGQETQYF.

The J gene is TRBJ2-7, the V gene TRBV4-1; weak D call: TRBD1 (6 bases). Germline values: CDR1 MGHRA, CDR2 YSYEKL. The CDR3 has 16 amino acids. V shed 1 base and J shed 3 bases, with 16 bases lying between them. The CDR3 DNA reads TGCGCCAGCAGCCAAGGGTTCGCGACAGGAGTCTACGAGCAGTACTTC. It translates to CASSQGFATGVYEQYF.

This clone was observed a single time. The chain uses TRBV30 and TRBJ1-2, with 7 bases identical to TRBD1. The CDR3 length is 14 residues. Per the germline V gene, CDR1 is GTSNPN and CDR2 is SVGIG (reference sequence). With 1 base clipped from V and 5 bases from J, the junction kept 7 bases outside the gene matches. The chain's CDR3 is CAWSDKGGLYGYTF. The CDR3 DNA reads TGTGCCTGGAGTGATAAAGGGGGCTTATATGGCTACACCTTC.

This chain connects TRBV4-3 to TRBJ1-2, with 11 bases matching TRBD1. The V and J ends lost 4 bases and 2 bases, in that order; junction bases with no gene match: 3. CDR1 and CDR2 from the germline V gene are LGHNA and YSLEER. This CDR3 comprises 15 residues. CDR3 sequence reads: CASSPDRGLNYGYTF. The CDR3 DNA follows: TGCGCCAGCAGCCCGGACAGGGGGCTAAACTATGGCTACACCTTC.

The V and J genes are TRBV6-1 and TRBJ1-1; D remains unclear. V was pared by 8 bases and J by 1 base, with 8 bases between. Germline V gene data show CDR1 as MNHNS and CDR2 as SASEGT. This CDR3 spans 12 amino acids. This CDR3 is CASSSPNTEAFF. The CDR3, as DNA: TGTGCCAGCTCTAGCCCGAACACTGAAGCTTTCTTT.

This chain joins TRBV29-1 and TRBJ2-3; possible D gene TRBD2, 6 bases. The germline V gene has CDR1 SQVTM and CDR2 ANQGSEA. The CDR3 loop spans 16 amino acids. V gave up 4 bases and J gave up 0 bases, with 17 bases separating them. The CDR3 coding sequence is TGCAGCGTTGTTTTCGGGGGACGAACCAGCACAGATACGCAGTATTTT. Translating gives CSVVFGGRTSTDTQYF.

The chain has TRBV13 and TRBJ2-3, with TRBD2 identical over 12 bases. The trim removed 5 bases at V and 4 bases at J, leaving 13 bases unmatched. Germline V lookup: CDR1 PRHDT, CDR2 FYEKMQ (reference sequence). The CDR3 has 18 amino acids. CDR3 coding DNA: TGTGCCAGCAGCGTAGCCTCGACTAGCGGGGGTGGAGCAGATACGCAGTATTTT. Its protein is CASSVASTSGGGADTQYF.

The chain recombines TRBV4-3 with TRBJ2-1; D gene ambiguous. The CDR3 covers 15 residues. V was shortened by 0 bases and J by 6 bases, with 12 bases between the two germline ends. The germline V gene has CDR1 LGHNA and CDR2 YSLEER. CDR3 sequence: CASSQDPRGFNEQFF. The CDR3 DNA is TGCGCCAGCAGCCAAGATCCGAGAGGATTCAATGAGCAGTTCTTC.

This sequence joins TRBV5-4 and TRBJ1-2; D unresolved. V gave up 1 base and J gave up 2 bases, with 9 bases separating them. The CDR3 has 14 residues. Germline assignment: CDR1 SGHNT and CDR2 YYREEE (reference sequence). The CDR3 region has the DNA TGTGCCAGCAGCTTGTGGGCCCGGAACTATGGCTACACCTTC. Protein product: CASSLWARNYGYTF. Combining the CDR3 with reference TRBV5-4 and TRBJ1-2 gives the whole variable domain ETGVTQSPTHLIKTRGQQVTLRCSSQSGHNTVSWYQQALGQGPQFIFQYYREEENGRGNFPPRFSGLQFPNYSSELNVNALELDDSALYLCASSLWARNYGYTFGSGTRLTVV.

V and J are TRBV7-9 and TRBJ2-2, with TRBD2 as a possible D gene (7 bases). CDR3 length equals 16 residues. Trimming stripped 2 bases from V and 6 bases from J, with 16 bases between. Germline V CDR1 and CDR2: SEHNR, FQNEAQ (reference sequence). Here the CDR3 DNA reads TGTGCCAGCAGCTTACAAGGGGGGGGAACGTCCGGGGAGCTGTTTTTT. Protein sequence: CASSLQGGGTSGELFF. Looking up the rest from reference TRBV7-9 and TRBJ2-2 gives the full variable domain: DTGVSQNPRHKITKRGQNVTFRCDPISEHNRLYWYRQTLGQGPEFLTYFQNEAQLEKSRLLSDRFSAERPKGSFSTLEIQRTEQGDSAMYLCASSLQGGGTSGELFFGEGSRLTVL.

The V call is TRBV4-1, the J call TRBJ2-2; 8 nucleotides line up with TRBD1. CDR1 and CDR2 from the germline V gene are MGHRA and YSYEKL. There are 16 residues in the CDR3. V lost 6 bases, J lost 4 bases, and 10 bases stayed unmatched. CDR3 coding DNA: TGCGCCAGCAGTCTAACAGGGGGAGTAGGCACCGGGGAGCTGTTTTTT. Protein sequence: CASSLTGGVGTGELFF.

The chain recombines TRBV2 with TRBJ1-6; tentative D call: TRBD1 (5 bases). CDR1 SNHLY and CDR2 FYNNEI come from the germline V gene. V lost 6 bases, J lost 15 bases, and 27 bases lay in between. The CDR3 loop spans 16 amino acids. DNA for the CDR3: TGTGCCAGCAGGGGAGGCCGGGGACGCCCGAATTTAGGCCTCCACTTT. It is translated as CASRGGRGRPNLGLHF.

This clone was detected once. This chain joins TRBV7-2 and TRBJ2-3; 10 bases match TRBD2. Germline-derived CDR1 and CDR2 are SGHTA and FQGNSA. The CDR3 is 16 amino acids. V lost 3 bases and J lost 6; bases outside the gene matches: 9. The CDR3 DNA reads TGTGCCAGCAGCTTCGCCTTAGCGGGGGGAGGTGATACGCAGTATTTT. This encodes CASSFALAGGGDTQYF.